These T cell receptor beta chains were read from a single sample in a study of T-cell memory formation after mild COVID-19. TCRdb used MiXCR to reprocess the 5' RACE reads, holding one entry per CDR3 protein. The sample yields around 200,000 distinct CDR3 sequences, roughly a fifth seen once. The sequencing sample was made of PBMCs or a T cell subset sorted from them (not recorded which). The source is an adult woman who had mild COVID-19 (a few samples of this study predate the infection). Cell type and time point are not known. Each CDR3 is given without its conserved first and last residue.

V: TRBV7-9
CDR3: ASSTSEGKRGNEQF

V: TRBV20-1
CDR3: SARRERLHEQY

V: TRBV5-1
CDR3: ASSLAAANEQF

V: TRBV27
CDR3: ASSHLATYEQY

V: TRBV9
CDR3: ASSGSGGGLVDTQY

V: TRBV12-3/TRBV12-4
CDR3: ASSWGGGNTIY

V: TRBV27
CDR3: ASSWTGGHYGYT

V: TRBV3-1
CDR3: ASSHPGGGAGDTQY

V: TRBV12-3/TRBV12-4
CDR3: ASGGGFGELF

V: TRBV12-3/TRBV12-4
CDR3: ASRIAGGVTGELF

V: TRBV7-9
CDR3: ASRPDGSSGGTEAF

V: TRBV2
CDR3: ASRAGTVGAQH

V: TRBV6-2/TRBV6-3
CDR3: ASSLQGGNVLT

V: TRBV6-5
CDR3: ASSTGGPYNEQF

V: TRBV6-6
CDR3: ASSGTARGGDYEQY

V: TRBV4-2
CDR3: ASSQAADRKTQY